This TCR beta chain was sequenced during a study of blood T cell repertoires in COVID-19. Overall study: Whether acute or convalescent, the COVID-19 samples came from the United States, Italy and Spain. T cells, B-cell-depleted T cells, or PBMCs provided the cDNA or gDNA that served as material.

Per the study methods: Amplification with reference gene primers provided the estimates of nucleated cell counts. TCRdb's copy holds only in-frame clones and misses some; the assay was immunoSEQ multiplex PCR. V and J calls and clone size come straight from that table; D and trimming were deduced from the DNA. The data contain about 130,000 clones, about 90% of them singletons. The receptor's source is a woman between 50 and 59 years old who had recovered from COVID-19. Sample: peripheral blood.

The DNA of the CDR3 is TGTGCCAGCTCCAGCGAGCGAGCGGACAATGAGCAGTTCTTC. This sequence encodes CASSSERADNEQFF. The chain couples TRBV7-9 to TRBJ2-1; a weak D match, TRBD2 (5 bases). Germline V gene sequence: CDR1 SEHNR, CDR2 FQNEAQ (reference sequence). The CDR3 is 14 residues long. Trimming took 8 bases from V and 5 from J, leaving 16 bases between them. The whole variable domain, remainder taken from reference TRBV7-9 and TRBJ2-1, is DTGVSQNPRHKITKRGQNVTFRCDPISEHNRLYWYRQTLGQGPEFLTYFQNEAQLEKSRLLSDRFSAERPKGSFSTLEIQRTEQGDSAMYLCASSSERADNEQFFGPGTRLTVL.